The T cell receptor beta chain under discussion was sequenced for a study of T cell responses to AZD1222 COVID-19 vaccine (dated by TCRdb to about 2021). Background on the whole study: Because spike-specific TCR depth and breadth did not differ between the two schedules, AZD1222 recipients who got a second dose at roughly 4 weeks were pooled with those who got a second dose at roughly 12 weeks. A total of 230 or so trial participants underwent TCR sequencing, of whom 207 received two doses of AZD1222 and some 25 received two doses of the MenACWY control vaccine. Trial participants were enrolled by age into 18-55, 56-69 and 70-plus year subgroups, with about 150, 28 and 57 TCR-sequenced participants respectively. Study-wide conclusions, independent of this receptor: The whole spike protein was spanned by vaccine-associated CD4 TCRs, and dominant responses were seen in regions 160-218 and 743-854. The 56-69-year group was small, and its depth increase did not reach significance, likely because of low power. Only five or six AZD1222 recipients were SARS-CoV-2 seropositive at baseline, limiting conclusions about previously exposed vaccinees. Reportedly, almost half of the unique spike-specific TCRs recognized epitopes lying outside the regions that are mutated in the B.1.351 and B.1.1.7 variants. Most participants were white British and females outnumbered males, and the authors suggested that clonal diversity may have been underestimated. After two AZD1222 doses, spike-specific TCR breadth and depth were significantly higher than at day 0 and than in MenACWY recipients. Because no day 14 peak-response samples were available, the repertoires could be characterized only after the peak T cell response.

The sample's time point label, decoded: baseline before first vaccination. Samples from vaccinated people were obtained from the UK trials COV001 and COV002, which included a single-blind randomized controlled phase 2/3 trial of AZD1222 (ChAdOx1 nCoV-19) in healthy adults. For TCRbeta chain sequencing, PBMC samples from trial participants were taken at day 0 and at day 28 after the second dose. About this clone: Its antigen remains unidentified. Base qualities are missing; no much larger clone stands one base away.

The CDR3 regions of human TCRbeta chains were analyzed by immunosequencing. In the source study's methods: TCRs in the repertoires were matched against a reference library of SARS-CoV-2-specific TCRs that had been generated with the MIRA antigen-specificity platform. Breadth meant the fraction of unique TCRs that were SARS-CoV-2-associated, whereas depth meant the fraction of total T cells that were SARS-CoV-2-associated. Each spike-specific TCR was assigned to its reactive spike region and to a CD4 or CD8 class using the MIRA data. Log10-transformed breadth and depth values were compared by one-way ANOVA with Sidak's multiple comparisons tests. The clones in this table, taken by TCRdb from immuneACCESS, are in-frame only. Not every clone is retained; where verified, under half of the shortfall comes from an unresolved V gene, and the cause of the rest is unknown. V, J and clone size reflect that table, while D and trimming were determined from the DNA. For this sample there are about 76,000 clones; under 95% appear just once. Approximately 4.2% of the sample lies in the top ten.

In the germline V gene, CDR1 corresponds to LGHNA and CDR2 to YNFKEQ. The CDR3 covers 13 residues, taking in both the cysteine and the phenylalanine. Only CDR3 DNA is held: 39 bases, read in frame from base 1. Trimming costs V 0 bases and J 10 bases, and their ends lie 7 bases apart. The chain is assembled from TRBV4-2 and TRBJ1-6; no confident D gene assignment can be made. Material: peripheral blood, obtained on day 0 of AZD1222 vaccination. This clonotype was obtained from an adult in good health. The nucleotide sequence is given as TGTGCCAGCAGCCAAGATCCCGGCTCACCCCTCCACTTT. This translates into CASSQDPGSPLHF.